The T cell receptor (beta chain) described here comes from a study of T cells in Graves' hyperthyroidism and ophthalmopathy. RNA transcripts served as the template for amplifying TCR beta CDR3 regions. The HTBI set primed first-round TCR CDR3 RT-PCR. TCRdb itself ran the multiplex PCR reads through MiXCR, one entry per CDR3 protein. The sample gives approximately 600,000 distinct CDR3 sequences, around 14% of which show up once; less than 9% is in the top ten. PBMCs were obtained from about 9.9 ml fresh peripheral blood. The germline V gene encodes CDR1 MNHEY and CDR2 SVGEGT. The CDR3 spans 15 residues. V was cut by 0 bases and J by 14 bases, with 19 bases left in between.

The J gene is TRBJ2-2, the V gene TRBV6-2 or TRBV6-3; D possibly corresponds to TRBD2 (8 bases). The source of this sequence is a young woman with Graves' ophthalmopathy. The sample taken for sequencing was blood. The CDR3 nucleotides are TGTGCCAGCAGTTACTCGCAAGGGACTAGGGGGCGACTGTTTTTT. It specifies CASSYSQGTRGRLFF.